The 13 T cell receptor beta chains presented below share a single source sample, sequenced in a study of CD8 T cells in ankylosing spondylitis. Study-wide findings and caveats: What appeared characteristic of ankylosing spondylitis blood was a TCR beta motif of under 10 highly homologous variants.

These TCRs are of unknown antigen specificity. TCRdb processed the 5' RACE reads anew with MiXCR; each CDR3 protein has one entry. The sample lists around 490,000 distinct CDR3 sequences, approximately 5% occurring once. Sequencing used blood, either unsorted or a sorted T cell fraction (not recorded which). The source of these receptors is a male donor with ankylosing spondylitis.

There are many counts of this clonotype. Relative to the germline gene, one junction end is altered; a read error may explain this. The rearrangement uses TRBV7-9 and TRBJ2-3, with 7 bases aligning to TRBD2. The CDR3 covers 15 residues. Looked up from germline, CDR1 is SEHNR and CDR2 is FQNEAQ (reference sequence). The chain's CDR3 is CASSLGGLRTDTQYF. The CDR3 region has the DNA TGCGCCAGCAGCTTGGGGGGACTAAGGACAGATACGCAGTATTTT.

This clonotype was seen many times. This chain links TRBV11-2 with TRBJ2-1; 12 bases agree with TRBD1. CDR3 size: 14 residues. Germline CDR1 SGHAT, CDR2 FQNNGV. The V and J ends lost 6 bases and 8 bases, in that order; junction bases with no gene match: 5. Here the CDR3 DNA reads TGTGCCAGCAGTTCCGGGACAGGGGGCTATGAGCAGTTCTTC. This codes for CASSSGTGGYEQFF. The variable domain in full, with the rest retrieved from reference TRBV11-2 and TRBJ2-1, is EAGVAQSPRYKIIEKRQSVAFWCNPISGHATLYWYQQILGQGPKLLIQFQNNGVVDDSQLPKDRFSAERLKGVDSTLKIQPAKLEDSAVYLCASSSGTGGYEQFFGPGTRLTVL.

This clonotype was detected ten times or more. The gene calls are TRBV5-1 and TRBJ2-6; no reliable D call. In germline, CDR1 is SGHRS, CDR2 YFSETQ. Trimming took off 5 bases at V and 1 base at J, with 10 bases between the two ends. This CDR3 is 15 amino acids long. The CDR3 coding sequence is TGCGCCAGCAGTCCACTGACTTCTGGGGCCAACGTCCTGACTTTC. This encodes CASSPLTSGANVLTF. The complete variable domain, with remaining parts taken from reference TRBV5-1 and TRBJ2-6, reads KAGVTQTPRYLIKTRGQQVTLSCSPISGHRSVSWYQQTPGQGLQFLFEYFSETQRNKGNFPGRFSGRQFSNSRSEMNVSTLELGDSALYLCASSPLTSGANVLTFGAGSRLTVL.

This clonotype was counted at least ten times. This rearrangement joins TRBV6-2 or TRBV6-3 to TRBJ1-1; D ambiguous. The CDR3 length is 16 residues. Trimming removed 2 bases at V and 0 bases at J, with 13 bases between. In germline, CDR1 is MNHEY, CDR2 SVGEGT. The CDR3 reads CASSYARRQLNTEAFF. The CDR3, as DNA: TGTGCCAGCAGTTACGCTCGACGGCAGCTGAACACTGAAGCTTTCTTT.

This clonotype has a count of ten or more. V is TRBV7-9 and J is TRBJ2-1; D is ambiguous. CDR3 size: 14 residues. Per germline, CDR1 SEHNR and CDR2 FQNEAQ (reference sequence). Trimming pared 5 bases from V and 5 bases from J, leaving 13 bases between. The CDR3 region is CASSTLGLHNEQFF. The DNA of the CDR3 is TGTGCCAGCAGCACCCTTGGGCTCCACAATGAGCAGTTCTTC.

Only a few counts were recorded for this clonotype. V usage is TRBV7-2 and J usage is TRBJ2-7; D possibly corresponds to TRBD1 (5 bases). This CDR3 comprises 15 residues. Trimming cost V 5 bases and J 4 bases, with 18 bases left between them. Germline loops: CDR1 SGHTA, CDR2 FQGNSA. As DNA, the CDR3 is TGTGCCAGCAGCCCACGAGAACAGGAAGGGTACGAGCAGTACTTC. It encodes CASSPREQEGYEQYF.

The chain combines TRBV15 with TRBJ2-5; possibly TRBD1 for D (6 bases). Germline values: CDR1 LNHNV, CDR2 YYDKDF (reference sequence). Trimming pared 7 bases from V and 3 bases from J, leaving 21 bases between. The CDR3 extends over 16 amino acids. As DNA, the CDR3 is TGTGCCACCAAGAATCTCAGGGGATTGGGGGAAGAGACCCAGTACTTC. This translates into CATKNLRGLGEETQYF.

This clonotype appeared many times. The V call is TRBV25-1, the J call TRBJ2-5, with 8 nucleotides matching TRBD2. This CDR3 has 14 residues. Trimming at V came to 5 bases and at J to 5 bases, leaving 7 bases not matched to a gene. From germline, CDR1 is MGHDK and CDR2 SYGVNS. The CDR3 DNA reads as TGTGCCAGCAGTCAGGCGGGAGGTGTGGAGACCCAGTACTTC. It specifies CASSQAGGVETQYF.

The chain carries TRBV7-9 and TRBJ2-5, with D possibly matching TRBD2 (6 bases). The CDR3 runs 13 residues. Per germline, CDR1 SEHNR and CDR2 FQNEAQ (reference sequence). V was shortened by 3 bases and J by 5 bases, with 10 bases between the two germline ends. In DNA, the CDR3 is TGTGCCAGCAGCTTTCGGGGGACGGAGACCCAGTACTTC. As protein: CASSFRGTETQYF.

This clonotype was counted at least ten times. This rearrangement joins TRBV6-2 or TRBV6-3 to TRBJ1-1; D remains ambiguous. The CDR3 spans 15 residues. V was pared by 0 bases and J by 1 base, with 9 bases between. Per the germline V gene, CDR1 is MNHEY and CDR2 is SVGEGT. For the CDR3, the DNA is TGTGCCAGCAGTTACTCGTCCGGTGGGAACACTGAAGCTTTCTTT. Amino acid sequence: CASSYSSGGNTEAFF.

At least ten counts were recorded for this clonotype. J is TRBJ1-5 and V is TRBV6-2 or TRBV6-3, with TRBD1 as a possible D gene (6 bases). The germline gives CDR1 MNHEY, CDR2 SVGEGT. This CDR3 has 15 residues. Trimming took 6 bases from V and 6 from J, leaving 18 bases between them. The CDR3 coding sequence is TGTGCCAGCAGCCCCGCGACAGGTCCTAGTCAGCCCCAGCATTTT. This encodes CASSPATGPSQPQHF.

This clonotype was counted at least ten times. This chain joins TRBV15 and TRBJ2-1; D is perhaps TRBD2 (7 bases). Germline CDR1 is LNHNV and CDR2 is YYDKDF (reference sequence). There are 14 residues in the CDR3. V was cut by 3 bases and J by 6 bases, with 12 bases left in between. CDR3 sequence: CATSRGGGGNEQFF. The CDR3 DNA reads TGTGCCACCAGCAGGGGGGGAGGGGGCAATGAGCAGTTCTTC.

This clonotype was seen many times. In DNA, the CDR3 is TGTGCCAGCAGCTTAGCCCACGGACAGGGATACTTACCGACTTCATACGAGCAGTACTTC. This sequence encodes CASSLAHGQGYLPTSYEQYF. V is TRBV7-2 and J is TRBJ2-7, with 8 bases fitting TRBD1. CDR3 length: 20 amino acids. V dropped 0 bases and J dropped 4; count of bases not matched to a gene: 20. The germline V gene has CDR1 SGHTA and CDR2 FQGNSA.